Shown below are 10 T cell receptor beta chains from a single sample sequenced in a study of technical replicates of blood from several donors. Produced via immunoSEQ multiplex PCR; TCRdb's table is partial and in-frame only. The data show more than 65,000 clones, about 97% seen once. The sample was T cells isolated from PBMCs. Source of these receptors: a human donor in good health.

V is TRBV29-1 and J is TRBJ2-2, with TRBD1 matching over 7 bases. The CDR3 is made up of 14 amino acids. Germline V CDR1 and CDR2: SQVTM, ANQGSEA. V lost 7 bases, J lost 5 bases, and 10 bases stayed unmatched. The CDR3 region has the DNA TGCAGCGCTATGAACAGGGGCGAGACCGGGGAGCTGTTTTTT. Its translation is CSAMNRGETGELFF.

For the CDR3, the DNA is TGTGCCAGCAGTTACGGGGACACGACCTACGAGCAGTACTTC. Residues: CASSYGDTTYEQYF. The chain couples TRBV6-5 to TRBJ2-7; D is perhaps TRBD1 (6 bases). The CDR3 is made up of 14 amino acids. Trimming left V 2 bases short and J 2 bases short, with 10 bases between. CDR1 is MNHEY and CDR2 is SVGAGI in the germline V gene.

V usage is TRBV11-2 and J usage is TRBJ1-1; D is uncertain. CDR3 length: 15 residues. The germline V gene encodes CDR1 SGHAT and CDR2 FQNNGV. V lost 2 bases and J 2 bases, leaving 12 bases between the germline ends. CDR3 sequence (DNA): TGTGCCAGCAGCTTACGGTACCAGGCTAACACTGAAGCTTTCTTT. Its protein product is CASSLRYQANTEAFF. The full variable domain, in which reference TRBV11-2 and TRBJ1-1 provide the parts outside the CDR3, is EAGVAQSPRYKIIEKRQSVAFWCNPISGHATLYWYQQILGQGPKLLIQFQNNGVVDDSQLPKDRFSAERLKGVDSTLKIQPAKLEDSAVYLCASSLRYQANTEAFFGQGTRLTVV.

V is TRBV19 and J is TRBJ1-5; D remains ambiguous. V was trimmed by 0 bases and J by 9 bases, leaving 6 bases between them. Germline lookup yields CDR1 LNHDA and CDR2 SQIVND (reference sequence). This CDR3 contains 12 residues. The CDR3: CASSIDPGPQHF. Written as DNA, the CDR3 is TGTGCCAGTAGTATAGATCCCGGGCCCCAGCATTTT.

The count of this clone is one. This sequence joins TRBV2 and TRBJ2-7; D possibly corresponds to TRBD1 (5 bases). The CDR3 runs to 14 residues. CDR1 is SNHLY, CDR2 FYNNEI, per germline. Trimming pared 4 bases from V and 5 bases from J, leaving 15 bases between. CDR3 amino acids: CASSVVQDVHEQYF. CDR3 DNA: TGTGCCAGCAGTGTTGTACAGGACGTGCACGAGCAGTACTTC.

This chain uses TRBV5-6 with TRBJ2-7, with 9 bases fitting TRBD1. Germline V CDR1 and CDR2: SGHDT, YYEEEE. V gave up 3 bases and J gave up 2 bases; unmatched junction bases: 6. The CDR3 is made up of 15 amino acids. CDR3 sequence: CASSSQGTGPYEQYF. The DNA of the CDR3 is TGTGCCAGCAGCTCTCAGGGGACAGGGCCCTACGAGCAGTACTTC.

The chain uses TRBV7-9 and TRBJ1-2, with 8 positions matching TRBD1. Unmatched junction bases numbered 6, after V lost 5 bases and J lost 1 base. Germline-derived CDR1 and CDR2 are SEHNR and FQNEAQ (reference sequence). The CDR3 covers 15 residues. CDR3 residues: CASSPGTGFNYGYTF. The CDR3 DNA reads as TGTGCCAGCAGCCCAGGGACAGGCTTTAACTATGGCTACACCTTC.

This chain connects TRBV21-1 to TRBJ1-4. TRBV21-1 is a recognized pseudogene. The length of the CDR3 is 13 residues. The CDR3 sequence is CASSKAPREKLFF. The CDR3 nucleotides are TGTGCCAGCAGCAAAGCACCGAGGGAAAAACTGTTTTTT.

The chain is built from TRBV14 and TRBJ2-3; D possibly corresponds to TRBD2 (6 bases). This CDR3 has 18 amino acids. Trimming removed 5 bases from V and 1 base from J, with 22 bases in between. Per the germline V gene, CDR1 is SGHDN and CDR2 is FVKESK. CDR3 sequence: CASSLGGIDFRGTDTQYF. DNA for the CDR3: TGTGCCAGCAGCTTGGGGGGAATAGACTTCCGCGGCACAGATACGCAGTATTTT.

The chain joins TRBV27 to TRBJ2-1, with 8 bases fitting TRBD2. Germline-derived CDR1 and CDR2 are MNHEY and SMNVEV (reference sequence). The trim removed 6 bases at V and 5 bases at J, leaving 18 bases unmatched. The length of the CDR3 is 18 residues. The CDR3, as DNA: TGTGCCAGCAGAGGACTCGGAAGCAGCGGGAGATTCCACAATGAGCAGTTCTTC. Translating gives CASRGLGSSGRFHNEQFF.